A selection of T cell receptor beta chains follows, all from one sample in a study of blood T cell repertoires in COVID-19. The data were produced by immunoSEQ multiplex PCR, yet TCRdb's version contains in-frame clones alone and is incomplete. The table lists roughly 250,000 clones, about 90% of them singletons. The material sequenced was peripheral blood. The receptors stem from a woman in her thirties or forties with acute or convalescent COVID-19. CDR3s include the opening cysteine and the closing phenylalanine or tryptophan. Fields, in order: J gene, clone size, V gene, D gene, CDR3 protein, CDR3 DNA. A D gene is named only where the DNA matches it firmly. Expanded clones get a size class; other rows say once, few or many, or leave the size out.

J: TRBJ2-2
size: .
V: TRBV9
D: .
CDR3: CASSVDQTGYTGELFF
DNA: TGTGCCAGCAGCGTCGACCAGACAGGCTACACCGGGGAGCTGTTTTTT

J: TRBJ1-4
size: .
V: TRBV6-5
D: .
CDR3: CASSDPGREAEKLFF
DNA: TGTGCCAGCTCCGATCCGGGACGGGAGGCAGAAAAACTGTTTTTT

J: TRBJ1-5
size: .
V: TRBV2
D: .
CDR3: CASRRQGNQPQHF
DNA: TGTGCCAGCCGCCGGCAGGGGAATCAGCCCCAGCATTTT

J: TRBJ1-4
size: .
V: TRBV6-2/TRBV6-3
D: TRBD1
CDR3: CASSYLGPMAAGGGEKLFF
DNA: TGTGCCAGCAGTTACCTCGGGCCCATGGCGGCAGGGGGAGGTGAAAAACTGTTTTTT

J: TRBJ2-2
size: .
V: TRBV19
D: TRBD2
CDR3: CASSSLPLAGARGGELFF
DNA: TGTGCCAGTAGTTCGTTGCCCTTAGCGGGGGCGAGAGGCGGGGAGCTGTTTTTT

J: TRBJ1-1
size: .
V: TRBV19
D: TRBD1
CDR3: CASSIGGRGLKAFF
DNA: TGTGCCAGTAGTATAGGGGGCAGGGGGCTTAAAGCTTTCTTT

J: TRBJ1-5
size: .
V: TRBV19
D: .
CDR3: CASSINSGLNQPQHF
DNA: TGTGCCAGTAGTATCAACTCCGGACTGAATCAGCCCCAGCATTTT

J: TRBJ1-5
size: .
V: TRBV4-2
D: TRBD1
CDR3: CASSQDGTGSQPQHF
DNA: TGTGCCAGCAGCCAGGACGGGACAGGGTCCCAGCCCCAGCATTTT

J: TRBJ1-4
size: .
V: TRBV5-5
D: TRBD1
CDR3: CASSSTGATSHRDEKLFF
DNA: TGTGCCAGCAGCTCGACAGGGGCGACTAGTCACCGCGATGAAAAACTGTTTTTT

J: TRBJ1-4
size: .
V: TRBV19
D: .
CDR3: CASSIQLLSGEKLFF
DNA: TGTGCCAGTAGTATCCAGCTGTTATCAGGGGAAAAACTGTTTTTT

J: TRBJ2-3
size: .
V: TRBV6-6
D: .
CDR3: CASETSEDTQYF
DNA: TGTGCCAGCGAGACATCGGAAGATACGCAGTATTTT

J: TRBJ1-5
size: once
V: TRBV7-2
D: .
CDR3: CASSLKGGNQPQHF
DNA: TGTGCCAGCAGCTTGAAGGGGGGGAATCAGCCCCAGCATTTT

J: TRBJ1-4
size: once
V: TRBV18
D: .
CDR3: CASSPTPATNEKLFF
DNA: TGTGCCAGCTCACCGACACCCGCAACTAATGAAAAACTGTTTTTT

J: TRBJ1-3
size: once
V: TRBV28
D: .
CDR3: CASSFRGDGGNTIYF
DNA: TGTGCCAGCAGTTTCAGGGGTGACGGTGGAAACACCATATATTTT

J: TRBJ2-2
size: .
V: TRBV7-2
D: TRBD2
CDR3: CATGTSGGGGELFF
DNA: TGTGCCACCGGGACTAGCGGGGGTGGCGGGGAGCTGTTTTTT

J: TRBJ1-1
size: once
V: TRBV12-3/TRBV12-4
D: .
CDR3: CASSLSEAEAFF
DNA: TGTGCCAGCAGTTTATCCGAGGCTGAAGCTTTCTTT

J: TRBJ2-1
size: .
V: TRBV5-1
D: TRBD2
CDR3: CASMLTSGPYNEQFF
DNA: TGCGCCAGCATGCTGACTAGCGGTCCCTACAATGAGCAGTTCTTC

J: TRBJ2-3
size: .
V: TRBV12-3/TRBV12-4
D: .
CDR3: CASIGKRNAQYF
DNA: TGTGCCAGCATCGGGAAGCGGAATGCGCAGTATTTT

J: TRBJ1-1
size: .
V: TRBV5-1
D: TRBD1
CDR3: CASSQLGGKQGLDAFF
DNA: TGCGCCAGCAGTCAATTGGGGGGCAAACAGGGGTTGGATGCTTTCTTT

J: TRBJ2-5
size: once
V: TRBV5-1
D: TRBD2
CDR3: CASSLQGGGAFETQYF
DNA: TGCGCCAGCAGCTTACAGGGCGGGGGGGCCTTTGAGACCCAGTACTTC

J: TRBJ1-6
size: .
V: TRBV10-1
D: TRBD1
CDR3: CASSYRGPGSPLHF
DNA: TGCGCCAGCAGCTACAGGGGGCCTGGTTCACCCCTCCACTTT

J: TRBJ1-5
size: many
V: TRBV2
D: .
CDR3: CASSGQGNQPQHF
DNA: TGTGCCAGCAGTGGACAGGGCAATCAGCCCCAGCATTTT

J: TRBJ2-5
size: .
V: TRBV5-4
D: .
CDR3: CASSFPEDQETQYF
DNA: TGTGCCAGCAGCTTTCCGGAGGACCAAGAGACCCAGTACTTC

J: TRBJ1-1
size: once
V: TRBV5-8
D: .
CDR3: CAINFLGDRTEAFF
DNA: TGTGCCATCAATTTTTTGGGAGACAGGACTGAAGCTTTCTTT

J: TRBJ1-5
size: .
V: TRBV28
D: .
CDR3: CASSLPPSVGQPQHF
DNA: TGTGCCAGCAGTTTACCACCGAGCGTAGGTCAGCCCCAGCATTTT

J: TRBJ2-5
size: .
V: TRBV9
D: .
CDR3: CASSLQVRETQYF
DNA: TGTGCCAGCAGCCTCCAGGTGAGAGAGACCCAGTACTTC

J: TRBJ2-3
size: .
V: TRBV5-6
D: .
CDR3: CASSLDAWPGQSTDTQYF
DNA: TGTGCCAGCAGCTTGGACGCCTGGCCGGGTCAATCCACAGATACGCAGTATTTT

J: TRBJ1-6
size: .
V: TRBV2
D: .
CDR3: CASTGSGSYNSPLHF
DNA: TGTGCCAGCACGGGGTCGGGATCCTATAATTCACCCCTCCACTTT

J: TRBJ2-6
size: .
V: TRBV5-1
D: TRBD1
CDR3: CASSLESGTAHSGANVLTF
DNA: TGCGCCAGCAGCTTGGAGTCAGGGACAGCACACTCTGGGGCCAACGTCCTGACTTTC

J: TRBJ1-2
size: .
V: TRBV19
D: .
CDR3: CASSIGWRVYGYTF
DNA: TGTGCCAGTAGTATAGGGTGGCGGGTCTATGGCTACACCTTC

J: TRBJ1-5
size: .
V: TRBV27
D: .
CDR3: CASSPARAGQPQHF
DNA: TGTGCCAGCAGTCCCGCGAGGGCGGGTCAGCCCCAGCATTTT

J: TRBJ2-3
size: once
V: TRBV9
D: TRBD2
CDR3: CASSASGAYTDTQYF
DNA: TGTGCCAGCAGCGCTAGCGGGGCCTACACAGATACGCAGTATTTT

J: TRBJ1-2
size: .
V: TRBV30
D: TRBD1
CDR3: CAWSDLTGDYGYTF
DNA: TGTGCCTGGAGCGACTTGACAGGGGACTATGGCTACACCTTC

J: TRBJ1-1
size: .
V: TRBV12-5
D: TRBD1
CDR3: CASGLRTGGMSEAFF
DNA: TGTGCTAGTGGTTTACGAACAGGGGGGATGTCTGAAGCTTTCTTT

J: TRBJ1-2
size: .
V: TRBV24-1
D: .
CDR3: CATSEGKGYTF
DNA: TGTGCCACCAGCGAGGGAAAAGGCTACACCTTC

J: TRBJ1-2
size: .
V: TRBV19
D: TRBD1
CDR3: CASSSYQGADGYTF
DNA: TGTGCCAGTAGTAGTTATCAGGGGGCGGATGGCTACACCTTC

J: TRBJ1-2
size: .
V: TRBV10-2
D: .
CDR3: CASSPQGGGYGYTF
DNA: TGCGCCAGCAGCCCACAGGGAGGGGGGTATGGCTACACCTTC

J: TRBJ2-2
size: .
V: TRBV5-4
D: TRBD2
CDR3: CASSLIRLAGGTGELFF
DNA: TGTGCCAGCAGCTTGATTCGACTAGCGGGGGGTACCGGGGAGCTGTTTTTT

J: TRBJ2-2
size: .
V: TRBV11-2
D: .
CDR3: CASSLQGRQTGELFF
DNA: TGTGCCAGCAGCTTACAGGGCCGGCAGACCGGGGAGCTGTTTTTT

J: TRBJ1-4
size: .
V: TRBV19
D: .
CDR3: CASSSTGAANEKLFF
DNA: TGTGCCAGTAGTTCTACGGGAGCAGCTAATGAAAAACTGTTTTTT

J: TRBJ1-3
size: .
V: TRBV7-2
D: .
CDR3: CASSRVPRDTIYF
DNA: TGTGCCAGCAGCCGTGTCCCTCGGGACACCATATATTTT

J: TRBJ2-1
size: .
V: TRBV7-9
D: TRBD2
CDR3: CASSPLAGAYNEQFF
DNA: TGTGCCAGCAGTCCTCTAGCGGGGGCCTACAATGAGCAGTTCTTC

J: TRBJ1-5
size: .
V: TRBV27
D: .
CDR3: CASSWGGNSQPQHF
DNA: TGTGCCAGCAGCTGGGGAGGGAATAGTCAGCCCCAGCATTTT

J: TRBJ1-5
size: .
V: TRBV18
D: TRBD1
CDR3: CASSPDRGGNQPQHF
DNA: TGTGCCAGCTCACCAGACAGGGGAGGCAATCAGCCCCAGCATTTT

J: TRBJ2-1
size: .
V: TRBV6-6
D: TRBD1
CDR3: CASSSWDRGNEQFF
DNA: TGTGCCAGCAGTTCTTGGGACAGGGGGAATGAGCAGTTCTTC

J: TRBJ1-2
size: .
V: TRBV27
D: .
CDR3: CASSLGAGDYGYTF
DNA: TGTGCCAGCAGTTTAGGGGCAGGGGACTATGGCTACACCTTC

J: TRBJ1-6
size: .
V: TRBV27
D: TRBD1
CDR3: CASAWEDRINSPLHF
DNA: TGTGCCAGCGCCTGGGAGGACAGGATAAATTCACCCCTCCACTTT

J: TRBJ1-2
size: .
V: TRBV18
D: .
CDR3: CASSPDKNYGYTF
DNA: TGTGCCAGCTCACCAGACAAGAACTATGGCTACACCTTC

J: TRBJ1-2
size: once
V: TRBV19
D: .
CDR3: CASSIGGNPSYGYTF
DNA: TGTGCCAGTAGTATAGGGGGCAACCCAAGCTATGGCTACACCTTC

J: TRBJ1-4
size: .
V: TRBV2
D: TRBD1
CDR3: CASNGPGTGPNEKLFF
DNA: TGTGCCAGCAATGGACCTGGGACAGGGCCTAATGAAAAACTGTTTTTT

J: TRBJ1-3
size: .
V: TRBV28
D: TRBD1
CDR3: CASSLRDSAGNTIYF
DNA: TGTGCCAGCAGTTTACGGGACAGTGCCGGAAACACCATATATTTT